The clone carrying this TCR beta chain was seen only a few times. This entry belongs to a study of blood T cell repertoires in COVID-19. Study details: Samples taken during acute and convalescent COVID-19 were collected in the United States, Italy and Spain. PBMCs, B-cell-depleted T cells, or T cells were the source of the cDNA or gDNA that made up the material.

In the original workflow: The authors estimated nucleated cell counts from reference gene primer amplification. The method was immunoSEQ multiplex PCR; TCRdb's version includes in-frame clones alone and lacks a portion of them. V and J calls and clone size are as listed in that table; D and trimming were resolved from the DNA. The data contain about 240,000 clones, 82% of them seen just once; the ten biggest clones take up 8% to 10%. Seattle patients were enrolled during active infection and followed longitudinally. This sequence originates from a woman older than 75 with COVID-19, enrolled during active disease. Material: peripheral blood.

As DNA, the CDR3 is TGTGCCAGCCAACGCCCCGGGACATCTACCGGGGAGCTGTTTTTT. The encoded protein is CASQRPGTSTGELFF. The V call is TRBV25-1, the J call TRBJ2-2; a possible D gene is TRBD1 (6 bases). Germline V gives CDR1 MGHDK, CDR2 SYGVNS. The CDR3 extends over 15 amino acids. Trimming removed 8 bases at V and 5 bases at J, with 18 bases between.